Sequencing of this T cell receptor beta chain was carried out in a study of T-cell memory formation after mild COVID-19. Study background: Largely, the TCR clusters proved donor specific.

Germline-derived CDR1 and CDR2 are MNHNY and SVGAGI (reference sequence). The V and J ends lost 4 bases and 3 bases respectively, with 10 bases between them. The CDR3 has 14 amino acids. This clonotype was counted between two and nine times. Libraries for TCRalpha and TCRbeta carried sample barcodes and unique molecular identifiers via 5'RACE. Via MiXCR, TCRdb re-called the 5' RACE reads, giving one row per CDR3 protein. The data contain 450,000 to 700,000 distinct CDR3 sequences, roughly 17% of them singletons. The V gene is TRBV6-6, the J gene TRBJ1-3; no definite D call. This TCR was sampled from an adult woman who had mild COVID-19 (a few samples of this study predate the infection). Cell type and time point are not known. What was sequenced was PBMCs or a T cell subset sorted from them (not recorded which). CDR3 in amino acids: CASSSGVYGNTIYF. The CDR3 DNA reads as TGTGCCAGCAGTTCTGGGGTGTATGGAAACACCATATATTTT.